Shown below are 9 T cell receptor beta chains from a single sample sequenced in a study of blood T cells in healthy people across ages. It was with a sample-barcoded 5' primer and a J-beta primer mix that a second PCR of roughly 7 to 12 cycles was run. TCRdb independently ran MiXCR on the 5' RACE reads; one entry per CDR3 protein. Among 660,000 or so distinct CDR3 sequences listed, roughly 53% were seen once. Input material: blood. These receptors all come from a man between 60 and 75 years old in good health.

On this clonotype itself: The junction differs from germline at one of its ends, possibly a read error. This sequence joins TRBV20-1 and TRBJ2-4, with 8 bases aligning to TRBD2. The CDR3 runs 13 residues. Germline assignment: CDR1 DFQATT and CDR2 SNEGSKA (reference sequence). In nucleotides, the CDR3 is TGCAGTGCCAGAGCGAGCGGGGGTGGGGAGCAGTACTTC. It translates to CSARASGGGEQYF.

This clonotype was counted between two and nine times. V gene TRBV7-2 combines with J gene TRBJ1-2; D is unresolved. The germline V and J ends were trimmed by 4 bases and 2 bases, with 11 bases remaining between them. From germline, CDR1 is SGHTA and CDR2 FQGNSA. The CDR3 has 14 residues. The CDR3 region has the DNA TGTGCCAGCAGCTCTGACACCCGCAACTATGGCTACACCTTC. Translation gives CASSSDTRNYGYTF.

CDR3 region: CASSLQGGDYNEQFF. As DNA, the CDR3 is TGCGCCAGCAGCTTACAGGGTGGAGACTACAATGAGCAGTTCTTC. The chain joins TRBV5-1 to TRBJ2-1; maybe TRBD1 (6 bases). CDR3 length: 15 residues. Trimming removed 2 bases from V and 3 bases from J, with 12 bases in between. The germline CDR1 and CDR2 sequences are SGHRS and YFSETQ. Together with reference TRBV5-1 and TRBJ2-1, the CDR3 gives the full variable domain: KAGVTQTPRYLIKTRGQQVTLSCSPISGHRSVSWYQQTPGQGLQFLFEYFSETQRNKGNFPGRFSGRQFSNSRSEMNVSTLELGDSALYLCASSLQGGDYNEQFFGPGTRLTVL.

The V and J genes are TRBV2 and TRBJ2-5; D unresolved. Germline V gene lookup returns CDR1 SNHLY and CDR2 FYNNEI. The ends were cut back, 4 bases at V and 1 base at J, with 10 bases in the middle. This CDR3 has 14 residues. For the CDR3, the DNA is TGTGCCAGCAGTGCCAGGCTTATCCAAGAGACCCAGTACTTC. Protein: CASSARLIQETQYF.

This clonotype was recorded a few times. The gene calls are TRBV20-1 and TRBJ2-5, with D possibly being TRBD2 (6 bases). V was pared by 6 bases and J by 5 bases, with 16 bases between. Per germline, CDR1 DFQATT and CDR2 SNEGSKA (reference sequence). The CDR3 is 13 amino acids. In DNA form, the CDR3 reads TGCAGTGCGAGGGTATTTAGCGGCGAGACCCAGTACTTC. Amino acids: CSARVFSGETQYF.

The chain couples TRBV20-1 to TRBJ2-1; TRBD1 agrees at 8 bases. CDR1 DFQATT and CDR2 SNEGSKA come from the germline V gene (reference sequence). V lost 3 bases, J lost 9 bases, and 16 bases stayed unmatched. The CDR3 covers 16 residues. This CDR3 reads CSASEDYQTGVGEQFF. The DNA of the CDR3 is TGCAGTGCTAGTGAGGACTACCAGACAGGGGTTGGTGAGCAGTTCTTC.

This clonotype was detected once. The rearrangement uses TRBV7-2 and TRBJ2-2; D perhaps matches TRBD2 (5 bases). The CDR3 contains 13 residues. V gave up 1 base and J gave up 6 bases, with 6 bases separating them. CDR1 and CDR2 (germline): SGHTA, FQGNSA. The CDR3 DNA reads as TGTGCCAGCAGCTTAGTGCGGGCCGGGGAGCTGTTTTTT. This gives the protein CASSLVRAGELFF.

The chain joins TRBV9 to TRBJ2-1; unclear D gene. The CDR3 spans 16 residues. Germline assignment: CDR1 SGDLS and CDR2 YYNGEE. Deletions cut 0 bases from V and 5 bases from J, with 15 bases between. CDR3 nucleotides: TGTGCCAGCAGCGTAGCGGAAGGAATAAGAAACAATGAGCAGTTCTTC. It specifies CASSVAEGIRNNEQFF.

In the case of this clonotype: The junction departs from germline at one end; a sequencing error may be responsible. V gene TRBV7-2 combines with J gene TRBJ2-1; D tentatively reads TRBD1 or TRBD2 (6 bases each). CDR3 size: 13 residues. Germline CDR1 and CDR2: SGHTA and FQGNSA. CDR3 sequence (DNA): TGTGCCAGCAGCCGGGGGCCTAACAAGGAGCAGTTCTTC. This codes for CASSRGPNKEQFF. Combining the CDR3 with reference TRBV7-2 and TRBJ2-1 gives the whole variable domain GAGVSQSPSNKVTEKGKDVELRCDPISGHTALYWYRQSLGQGLEFLIYFQGNSAPDKSGLPSDRFSAERTGGSVSTLTIQRTQQEDSAVYLCASSRGPNKEQFFGPGTRLTVL.